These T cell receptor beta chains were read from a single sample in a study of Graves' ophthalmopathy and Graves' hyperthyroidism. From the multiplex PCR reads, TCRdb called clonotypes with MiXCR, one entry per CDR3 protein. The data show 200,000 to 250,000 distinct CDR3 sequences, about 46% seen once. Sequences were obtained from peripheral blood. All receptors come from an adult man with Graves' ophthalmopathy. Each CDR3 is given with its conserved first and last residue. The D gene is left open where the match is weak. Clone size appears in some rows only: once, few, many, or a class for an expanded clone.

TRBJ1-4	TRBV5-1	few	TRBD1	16	TGCGCCAGCAGCTTCGGGACAGCAACAACTAATGAAAAACTGTTTTTT	CASSFGTATTNEKLFF
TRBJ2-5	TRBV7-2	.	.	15	TGTGCCAGCAGCCCCCAGACAGGGAGCGGGGAGACCCAGTACTTC	CASSPQTGSGETQYF
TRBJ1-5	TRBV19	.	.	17	TGTGCCAGTCAGGCGGGACTAGGTGAGCATAGCAATCAGCCCCAGCATTTT	CASQAGLGEHSNQPQHF
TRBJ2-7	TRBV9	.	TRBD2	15	TGTGCCAGCAGCCGCCCTAGCGGGGGTAACTACGAGCAGTACTTC	CASSRPSGGNYEQYF
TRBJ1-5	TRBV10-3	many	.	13	TGTGCCATCAGGGAGGTCGTGGATCAGCCCCAGCATTTT	CAIREVVDQPQHF
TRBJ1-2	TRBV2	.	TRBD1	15	TGTGCCAGCAGTGCGACAGGGGGTCAAGGGTATGGCTACACCTTC	CASSATGGQGYGYTF
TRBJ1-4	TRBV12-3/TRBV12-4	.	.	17	TGTGCCAGCAGTCCCACAGAAAGGGTTGCAACTAATGAAAAACTGTTTTTT	CASSPTERVATNEKLFF
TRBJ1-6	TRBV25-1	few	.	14	TGTGCCAGCAGTGTCGCCTTATATAATTCACCCCTCCACTTT	CASSVALYNSPLHF
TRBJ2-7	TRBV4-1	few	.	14	TGCGCCAGCAGCCAAGCACAGGGCGTCTACGAGCAGTACTTC	CASSQAQGVYEQYF
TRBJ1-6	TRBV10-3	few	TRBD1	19	TGTGCCATCAGTGGGGAGAGACAGGGTCATCTTTCTTATAATTCACCCCTCCACTTT	CAISGERQGHLSYNSPLHF
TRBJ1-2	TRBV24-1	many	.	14	TGTGCCACCAGTGATTTCAATTCTAACTATGGCTACACCTTC	CATSDFNSNYGYTF
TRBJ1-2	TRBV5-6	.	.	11	TGTGCCAGCAGCAACCGGGTATACTACACCTTC	CASSNRVYYTF
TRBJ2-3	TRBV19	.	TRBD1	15	TGTGCCAGTAGTAGAAGACAGGGGGCCACAGATACGCAGTATTTT	CASSRRQGATDTQYF
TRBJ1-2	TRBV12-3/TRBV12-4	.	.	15	TGTGCCAGCAGATGGACGGGGGCTTCGGCGGATGGCTACACCTTC	CASRWTGASADGYTF
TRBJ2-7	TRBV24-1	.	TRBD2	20	TGTGCCACCAGTGATTTGACGACATTAATAGCGGGAGAACACGTCGGCGAGCAGTACTTC	CATSDLTTLIAGEHVGEQYF
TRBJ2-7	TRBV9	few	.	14	TGTGCCAGCAGCCAAGTCAGCGGTTCCTACGAGCAGTACTTC	CASSQVSGSYEQYF
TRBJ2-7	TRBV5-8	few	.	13	TGCGCCAGCAGCTCCGGACAGCTCTACGAGCAGTACTTC	CASSSGQLYEQYF
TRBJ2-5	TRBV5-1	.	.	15	TGCGCCAGCAGCTTGTCGATAACAGACGAAGAGACCCAGTACTTC	CASSLSITDEETQYF
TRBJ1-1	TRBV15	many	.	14	TGTGCCACCAGCAGAGATTGGCAGAACACTGAAGCTTTCTTT	CATSRDWQNTEAFF
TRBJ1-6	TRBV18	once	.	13	TGTGCCAGCTCAACGCAGGTTAATTCACCCCTCCACTTT	CASSTQVNSPLHF
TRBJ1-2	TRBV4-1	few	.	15	TGCGCCAGCAGCCAAGACCGGCAGGACTTCTATGGCTACACCTTC	CASSQDRQDFYGYTF
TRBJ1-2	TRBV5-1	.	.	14	TGCGCCAGCAGCCCGCTTGATGTCTTTGGTGGCTACACCTTC	CASSPLDVFGGYTF
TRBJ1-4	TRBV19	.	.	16	TGTGCCAGTAGTATAGGGACAGATTCCTTTCGAGAAAAACTGTTTTTT	CASSIGTDSFREKLFF
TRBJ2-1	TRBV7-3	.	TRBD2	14	TGTGCCAGCAGCCGCGGACTAGCGGACAATGAGCAGTTCTTC	CASSRGLADNEQFF
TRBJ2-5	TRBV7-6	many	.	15	TGTGCCAGCAGCCAAGAGAGTGGAGGGGTGGAGACCCAGTACTTC	CASSQESGGVETQYF
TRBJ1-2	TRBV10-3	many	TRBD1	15	TGTGCCATCAGTGATCCACAGGGGGCCGCCTATGGCTACACCTTC	CAISDPQGAAYGYTF
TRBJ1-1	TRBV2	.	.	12	TGTGCCGCAGTGAGGGACCCCACTGAAGCTTTCTTT	CAAVRDPTEAFF
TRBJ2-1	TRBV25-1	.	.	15	TGTGCCAGCAGCGAAGTCGACGGGACTTACAATGAGCAGTTCTTC	CASSEVDGTYNEQFF
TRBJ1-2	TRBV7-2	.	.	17	TGTGCCAGCAGCTTAGGGATCTTCGCGGGTCCTAACTATGGCTACACCTTC	CASSLGIFAGPNYGYTF
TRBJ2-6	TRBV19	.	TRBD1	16	TGTGCCAGCCGGGACAGGTCTTACTCTGGGGCCAACGTCCTGGCTTTC	CASRDRSYSGANVLAF
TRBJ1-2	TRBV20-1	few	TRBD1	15	TGCAGTGCTATCGGGAACAGGGGGCTTAGCTATGGCTACACCTTC	CSAIGNRGLSYGYTF
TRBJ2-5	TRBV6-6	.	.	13	TGTGCCAGCAGTCCACGGTTCCAAGAGACCCAGTACTTC	CASSPRFQETQYF
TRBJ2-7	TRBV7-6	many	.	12	TGTGCCAGCAGCTCGGGGCGGGACGAGCAGTACTTC	CASSSGRDEQYF
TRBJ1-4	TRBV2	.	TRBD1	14	TGTGCCAGCAGCGACAGGGGGCGGAAGGAAAAACTGTTTTTT	CASSDRGRKEKLFF
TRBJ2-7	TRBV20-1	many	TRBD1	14	TGCAGTGCGGAATCTTCCAGGGGGCGGAACGAGCAGTACTTC	CSAESSRGRNEQYF
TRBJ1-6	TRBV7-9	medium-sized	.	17	TGTGCCAGCAGCCCAGTTGGGGCGAGCTCCTATAATTCACCCCTCCACTTT	CASSPVGASSYNSPLHF
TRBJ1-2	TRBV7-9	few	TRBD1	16	TGTGCCAGCAGCCCATACGGGACAGTGACAAACTATGGCTACACCTTC	CASSPYGTVTNYGYTF
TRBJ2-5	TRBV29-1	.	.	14	TGCAGCGTTGAAGGGGGCCCCGACCAAGAGACCCAGTACTTC	CSVEGGPDQETQYF
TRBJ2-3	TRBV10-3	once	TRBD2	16	TGTGCCATCAGTGACTTGGGGACTAGCGGCACAGATACGCAGTATTTT	CAISDLGTSGTDTQYF
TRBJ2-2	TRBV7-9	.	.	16	TGTGCCAGCAGCCCTGGGCCTTATACGAACACCGGGGAGCTGTTTTTT	CASSPGPYTNTGELFF
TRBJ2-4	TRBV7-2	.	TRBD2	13	TGTGCCAGCAGCCCGAGCGGGGGCGGGATTCAGTACTTC	CASSPSGGGIQYF
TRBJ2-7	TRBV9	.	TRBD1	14	TGTGCCAGCAGCGATACAGGGGGCGGGTCCGAGCAGTACTTC	CASSDTGGGSEQYF
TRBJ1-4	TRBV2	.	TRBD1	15	TGTGCCAGCAGTGACAGGGGGCCCACTAATGAAAAACTGTTTTTT	CASSDRGPTNEKLFF
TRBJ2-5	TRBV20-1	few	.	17	TGCAGTGCTAGAGAATGGGAGAGGGCTTGGTACCAAGAGACCCAGTACTTC	CSAREWERAWYQETQYF